One and the same sample provided the 10 T cell receptor beta chains below, sequenced in a study of blood T cell repertoires in COVID-19. The table came from immunoSEQ multiplex PCR; TCRdb's copy has only in-frame clones and leaves some out. The repertoire has around 270,000 clones, 84% of them found once; the top ten carry 1.5%. The specimen sequenced was peripheral blood. The origin of the receptors is a woman in her thirties or forties who had recovered from COVID-19.

The rearrangement joins TRBV28 to TRBJ2-5, with 7 bases lining up with TRBD2. The germline gives CDR1 MDHEN, CDR2 SYDVKM. The CDR3 runs 14 residues. V lost 2 bases, J lost 2 bases, and 2 bases stayed unmatched. As DNA, the CDR3 is TGTGCCAGCAGTTTAGCGGGAGAGCAAGAGACCCAGTACTTC. Translating gives CASSLAGEQETQYF.

The rearrangement links TRBV11-2 to TRBJ2-3, with 7 bases lining up with TRBD1. Looked up from germline, CDR1 is SGHAT and CDR2 is FQNNGV. The CDR3 loop spans 16 amino acids. With 4 bases clipped from V and 1 base from J, the junction kept 8 bases outside the gene matches. In DNA form, the CDR3 reads TGTGCCAGCAGCTCAGGGGGTCTGATCGGCACAGATACGCAGTATTTT. Encoded protein: CASSSGGLIGTDTQYF.

This chain links TRBV11-2 with TRBJ2-5, with TRBD2 as a possible D gene (6 bases). Germline-derived CDR1 and CDR2 are SGHAT and FQNNGV. V lost 5 bases and J 2 bases, leaving 12 bases between the germline ends. The CDR3 spans 14 residues. The CDR3 region has the DNA TGTGCCAGCAGCCAACTCGGGGGACAAGAGACCCAGTACTTC. Its translation: CASSQLGGQETQYF.

The gene calls are TRBV6-5 and TRBJ1-4; TRBD1 matches 9 bases. Looked up from germline, CDR1 is MNHEY and CDR2 is SVGAGI. The CDR3 has 15 residues. Trimming at V came to 6 bases and at J to 8 bases, leaving 10 bases not matched to a gene. CDR3 protein: CASSLSGTGREKLFF. DNA for the CDR3: TGTGCCAGCAGCCTTTCCGGGACAGGGCGGGAAAAACTGTTTTTT.

The V gene is TRBV30, the J gene TRBJ2-7; a weak D match, TRBD2 (6 bases). The CDR3 contains 11 residues. The germline V gene encodes CDR1 GTSNPN and CDR2 SVGIG (reference sequence). V lost 2 bases to trimming and J lost 6 bases, with 8 bases between them. The CDR3 DNA reads TGTGCCTGGAGTCGGGGAGGCGAGCAGTACTTC. This translates into CAWSRGGEQYF.

The chain couples TRBV9 to TRBJ1-1; D is perhaps TRBD1 (6 bases). The germline V gene encodes CDR1 SGDLS and CDR2 YYNGEE. V lost 4 bases, J lost 7 bases, and 23 bases lay in between. This CDR3 has 16 amino acids. The CDR3 is CASSSWTAGANVEAFF. CDR3 nucleotides: TGTGCCAGCAGCTCGTGGACCGCGGGGGCTAATGTTGAAGCTTTCTTT.

This chain connects TRBV13 to TRBJ2-2; the D is unclear. The CDR3 covers 13 residues. Between the trimmed V and J ends, which lost 5 bases and 2 bases, there was a span of 6 bases. Per the germline V gene, CDR1 is PRHDT and CDR2 is FYEKMQ (reference sequence). CDR3 in DNA: TGTGCCAGCAGCATACTCAACACCGGGGAGCTGTTTTTT. Protein product: CASSILNTGELFF.

The chain employs TRBV7-9 and TRBJ2-1, with 9 bases aligning to TRBD1. CDR3 length equals 17 residues. From germline, CDR1 is SEHNR and CDR2 FQNEAQ (reference sequence). J gave up 0 bases and V 5 bases, and 8 bases lay outside the gene matches. CDR3 nucleotides: TGTGCCAGCAGCCACCGGGACAGGGTGTACTCCTACAATGAGCAGTTCTTC. Translated: CASSHRDRVYSYNEQFF. Based on the CDR3 plus reference TRBV7-9 and TRBJ2-1, the full variable domain is DTGVSQNPRHKITKRGQNVTFRCDPISEHNRLYWYRQTLGQGPEFLTYFQNEAQLEKSRLLSDRFSAERPKGSFSTLEIQRTEQGDSAMYLCASSHRDRVYSYNEQFFGPGTRLTVL.

In its sample, this clone was seen once. The rearrangement uses TRBV3-1 (or the pseudogene TRBV3-2) and TRBJ1-1; D might be TRBD1 (5 bases). The CDR3 runs to 12 residues. With 4 bases removed from V and 11 bases from J, the gap between germline ends came to 14 bases. Germline CDR1 is LGHDT and CDR2 is YNNKEL (reference sequence). CDR3 region: CASSLSGGMAFF. The CDR3 nucleotides are TGTGCCAGCAGCCTATCGGGGGGGATGGCTTTCTTT.

The chain is built from TRBV7-2 and TRBJ2-3; 7 nucleotides agree with TRBD1. There are 13 residues in the CDR3. The germline gives CDR1 SGHTA, CDR2 FQGNSA. V shed 5 bases and J 9 bases; nucleotides not matched to a gene: 8. CDR3 loop: CASSRDRASTQYF. DNA of the CDR3: TGTGCCAGCAGCCGGGACAGAGCATCGACGCAGTATTTT.